This T cell receptor (beta chain) was profiled in a study of breast tumors, draining lymph nodes, adjacent tissues. V lost 7 bases and J lost 3, with 16 bases in between. Germline V gene data show CDR1 as SNHLY and CDR2 as FYNNEI. The CDR3 has 15 residues. The lymph nodes were axillary draining lymph nodes from breast cancer patients. MiXCR was run by TCRdb on the multiplex PCR reads, yielding one entry per CDR3 protein. Of under 250,000 distinct CDR3 sequences listed, approximately 30% were seen once; the top ten hold 1.2% to 1.5%. This clonotype was seen more than once but under ten times. One base away lies a much larger clone, so this may be a sequencing read error.

V gene TRBV2 combines with J gene TRBJ1-3; perhaps TRBD1 as D (6 bases). The clonotype was recovered from a female donor with breast cancer. Some clones in this sample may be carry-over from other donors' samples. What was sequenced was axillary lymph node tissue. This CDR3 reads CASKRTDAVGNTIYF. The CDR3, as DNA: TGTGCCAGCAAACGGACAGATGCAGTTGGAAACACCATATATTTT.